This T cell receptor beta chain came from a study of T cells in Graves' hyperthyroidism and ophthalmopathy. Study-wide findings and caveats: Expanded thyroid clonotypes (above 0.001) were mostly also found in blood.

Researchers amplified the TCR beta CDR3 regions from RNA transcripts. Primed by the HTBI set, a first-round RT-PCR was run on the TCR CDR3. One entry per CDR3 protein, called by TCRdb with MiXCR from the multiplex PCR reads. Seen here are hundreds of thousands of distinct CDR3 sequences, 15% to 20% observed once, and the top ten hold around 61%. Criteria for exclusion of patients were uncontrolled infection, other autoimmune disease, pregnancy or lactation. The sample holds many counts of this clonotype. The antigen is undetermined. Germline-derived CDR1 and CDR2 are DFQATT and SNEGSKA (reference sequence). This CDR3 is built from 11 residues. V was clipped by 8 bases and J by 8 bases, with 15 bases between them.

Sequencing input: blood. This sequence was found in a woman aged 60-75 years with Graves' ophthalmopathy. The chain joins TRBV20-1 to TRBJ1-1; the D is unclear. CDR3 amino acids: CSSWFDGEAFF. As DNA, the CDR3 is TGCAGTTCATGGTTCGATGGGGAAGCTTTCTTT.